The entry below describes one TCR beta chain. Its cognate antigen is unknown. This record belongs to a study of cytomegalovirus exposure and HLA in healthy donors. General study points: Previously analyzed data showed that most TCR beta V segments were productive at a frequency of about 90% or about 30%. Compared with the roughly 670-donor mean, an Asian-associated ancestry cluster reportedly had fewer N-insertions, according to a later analysis.

60 Vbeta and 13 Jbeta primers were used in PCR. TCRdb keeps only in-frame clones here, not all; method: immunoSEQ multiplex PCR. The sample records roughly 150,000 clones, 75% being singletons. The CDR3 spans 13 residues. V was trimmed by 6 bases and J by 1 base, leaving 9 bases between them. Germline V gene data show CDR1 as ENHRY and CDR2 as SYGVKD. This receptor was obtained from a female donor in good health and CMV-seronegative. The chain has TRBV10-3 and TRBJ1-1; tentative D call: TRBD1 (6 bases). The specimen sequenced was PBMCs. The CDR3 region has the DNA TGTGCCATCAGCAAGGACAGGAACACTGAAGCTTTCTTT. This encodes CAISKDRNTEAFF.